These T cell receptor beta chains were read from a single sample in a study of blood T cell repertoires in COVID-19. Some clones are missing from TCRdb's copy, which holds only in-frame ones; the method was immunoSEQ multiplex PCR. The sample lists roughly 12,000 clones, about nine tenths occurring once. The sequenced sample was peripheral blood. All receptors derive from a woman in her seventies with active COVID-19. CDR3s include the opening cysteine and the closing phenylalanine or tryptophan. The D gene is left open where the match is weak. Clone size is shown for a subset of rows, as once, few, many or a class of expanded clone.

d_gene	v_gene	j_gene	abundance	CDR3nt	CDR3aa
TRBD1	TRBV29-1	TRBJ1-2	.	TGCAGCGCCACAGGGGGCGTGGATAGCTATGGCTACACCTTC	CSATGGVDSYGYTF
TRBD2	TRBV4-3	TRBJ2-2	.	TGCGCCAGCAGCCAAGATCGGGGGACTAGTCTCACCGGGGAGCTGTTTTTT	CASSQDRGTSLTGELFF
.	TRBV18	TRBJ2-3	.	TGTGCCAGCTCACCAAGGGGACTGGGCACAGATACGCAGTATTTT	CASSPRGLGTDTQYF
TRBD2	TRBV6-6	TRBJ2-7	once	TGTGCCAGCAGTTCACCGGGACTATATACCTCTTACTTC	CASSSPGLYTSYF
.	TRBV9	TRBJ1-2	.	TGTGCCAGCAGCGGGGAATTGGGGGGGCGCGGGGATGGCTACACCTTC	CASSGELGGRGDGYTF
.	TRBV4-3	TRBJ2-6	.	TGCGCCAGCAGCCAAGAAACCAGCTCTGGGGCCAACGTCCTGACTTTC	CASSQETSSGANVLTF
TRBD1	TRBV5-1	TRBJ2-3	.	TGCGCCAGCAGCTTGGATGGACAGGGATCAGATACGCAGTATTTT	CASSLDGQGSDTQYF
TRBD2	TRBV10-3	TRBJ2-5	.	TGTGCCATCAGTGCCGGACTAGCGGTTGAGACCCAGTACTTC	CAISAGLAVETQYF
.	TRBV7-2	TRBJ2-2	.	TGTGCCAGCAGCTTACTGGGCCCTACGGCAGGGGAGCTGTTTTTT	CASSLLGPTAGELFF
TRBD1	TRBV3-1/TRBV3-2	TRBJ2-4	.	TGTGCCAGCAGCAGAAGACAGGGGGCAGGGGCCAAAAACATTCAGTACTTC	CASSRRQGAGAKNIQYF
.	TRBV12-3/TRBV12-4	TRBJ1-6	.	TGTGCCAGCAGTTTGGGGGCTAATTCACCCCTCCACTTT	CASSLGANSPLHF
.	TRBV30	TRBJ2-7	.	TGTGCCTGGAGTGCGTCGAGTCGGTCCTACGAGCAGTACTTC	CAWSASSRSYEQYF
.	TRBV24-1	TRBJ1-2	.	TGTGCCACCAGTGGGGGCACGGATGGCTACACCTTC	CATSGGTDGYTF
.	TRBV5-1	TRBJ2-1	.	TGCGCCAGCAGCTTTTCCAACAATGAGCAGTTCTTC	CASSFSNNEQFF
TRBD2	TRBV7-2	TRBJ2-7	.	TGTGCCACTAAAGGGACTAGCGGGAGTTACGAGCAGTACTTC	CATKGTSGSYEQYF
TRBD1	TRBV2	TRBJ2-1	.	TGTGCCAGCAGTGTGATCCCGGGACAGCGCTCCTACAATGAGCAGTTCTTC	CASSVIPGQRSYNEQFF
TRBD2	TRBV7-2	TRBJ2-1	.	TGTGCCAGCAGCTTAACTAGCGGAGTCTCCTACAATGAGCAGTTCTTC	CASSLTSGVSYNEQFF
TRBD2	TRBV5-3	TRBJ2-5	.	TGTGCCAGAAGCTTTAGCGGGAGAATGCGGGAGACCCAGTACTTC	CARSFSGRMRETQYF
.	TRBV12-5	TRBJ2-2	.	TGTGCTAGTGGTTTGGGGTCGGGATGGGATCGGGTCACCGGGGAGCTGTTTTTT	CASGLGSGWDRVTGELFF
.	TRBV27	TRBJ2-1	.	TGTGCCAGCAGTTTTAGGAGTATTAATGAGCAGTTCTTC	CASSFRSINEQFF
.	TRBV5-1	TRBJ1-1	.	TGCGCCAGCAGCTTGGATGCGTTGAGTAACACTGAAGCTTTCTTT	CASSLDALSNTEAFF
.	TRBV7-9	TRBJ1-3	.	TGTGCCAGCAGCTTCCTGGGGTCGGGGTCTGGAAACACCATATATTTT	CASSFLGSGSGNTIYF
TRBD2	TRBV24-1	TRBJ2-1	.	TGTGCCACCAGGACTAGCGGGAGCTCCTACAATGAGCAGTTCTTC	CATRTSGSSYNEQFF
.	TRBV9	TRBJ1-2	.	TGTGCCAGCAGGGATTATCAGGGATATGGCTACACCTTC	CASRDYQGYGYTF
TRBD1	TRBV19	TRBJ2-1	.	TGTGCCAGTAGGGACAGGGGGCTCGGGTTCTACAATGAGCAGTTCTTC	CASRDRGLGFYNEQFF
.	TRBV18	TRBJ1-1	.	TGTGCCAGCTCACCACAGGGGACTCCGACTGAAGCTTTCTTT	CASSPQGTPTEAFF
.	TRBV1	TRBJ2-7	.	TGCACCAGCAGCCAACCTAACTCGGGACTACATCTTACCTACGAGCAGTACTTC	CTSSQPNSGLHLTYEQYF
.	TRBV19	TRBJ1-1	.	TGTGCCAGTAGTATTCGTCCCTCCGGGAGGGCAGCTGAAGCTTTCTTT	CASSIRPSGRAAEAFF
.	TRBV6-5	TRBJ1-3	.	TGTGCCAGCAGAGCCCACTCTGGAAACACCATATATTTT	CASRAHSGNTIYF
.	TRBV18	TRBJ2-5	.	TGTGCCAGCTCACTACGCAGCCAAGAGACCCAGTACTTC	CASSLRSQETQYF
.	TRBV2	TRBJ2-5	.	TGTGCCAGCAGCAGACAGGGAGGTTATGAGACCCAGTACTTC	CASSRQGGYETQYF
TRBD1	TRBV13	TRBJ1-2	.	TGTGCCAGCAGCTTAGGAGAGCCGACAGGGGGGTATGGCTACACCTTC	CASSLGEPTGGYGYTF
.	TRBV7-2	TRBJ2-1	.	TGTGCCAGCAGCTTAGTACAGCCAGGGCAGTTCTTC	CASSLVQPGQFF
TRBD2	TRBV29-1	TRBJ2-7	.	TGCAGCGTAAAGAGGGTCGGGGGGGGATACGAGCAGTACTTC	CSVKRVGGGYEQYF
.	TRBV4-1	TRBJ2-3	once	TGCGCCAGCAGCCAAGATCAGGCCACCCTAGCCACAGATACGCAGTATTTT	CASSQDQATLATDTQYF
TRBD1	TRBV27	TRBJ2-7	once	TGTGCCAGCAGTTTATGGGGGACAGGGTCTTATCTCTACGAGCAGTACTTC	CASSLWGTGSYLYEQYF
.	TRBV9	TRBJ2-3	.	TGTGCCAGCAGCGTAGGGTCAGAGGGTACGCAGTATTTT	CASSVGSEGTQYF
TRBD2	TRBV6-5	TRBJ2-7	.	TGTGCCAGTCAAGGACTAGCGGGGGAGCAGTACTTC	CASQGLAGEQYF
TRBD1	TRBV5-1	TRBJ1-6	.	TGCGCCAGCAGCTCACAGACAGGGGTTAATTCACCCCTCCACTTT	CASSSQTGVNSPLHF
TRBD1	TRBV11-2	TRBJ1-1	.	TGTGCCAGCAGTTATCCGGGACAGGGAGAAGCTTTCTTT	CASSYPGQGEAFF
TRBD1	TRBV9	TRBJ1-3	.	TGTGCCAGCAGCGTGGGACAGGGGACCTCTGGAAACACCATATATTTT	CASSVGQGTSGNTIYF